This TCR beta chain was captured by sequencing in a study of OX40 agonist ivuxolimab in advanced cancers. Study-wide context: Partial responses were achieved by three patients: one hepatocellular carcinoma, two cutaneous melanoma.

Trimming left V 2 bases short and J 6 bases short, with 17 bases between. CDR3 length: 16 residues. Germline CDR1 SGDLS, CDR2 YYNGEE. Sequencing was performed with immunoSEQ multiplex PCR; in TCRdb, only in-frame clones are kept and a portion is missing. The table lists tens of thousands of clones, 80% of them singletons. The sequenced sample was CD4+ or CD8+ T cells sorted from blood, obtained in a trial of the OX40 agonist ivuxolimab. The J gene is TRBJ1-4, the V gene TRBV9, with D possibly being TRBD1 (5 bases). The TCR sequence derives from an adult with an advanced solid tumor such as melanoma, head and neck, liver or kidney cancer. The CDR3 sequence: CASSVEGRGSDEKLFF. Here the CDR3 DNA reads TGTGCCAGCAGCGTGGAGGGAAGGGGCAGTGATGAAAAACTGTTTTTT.